A single TCR beta chain is shown here with its context. Its recognized antigen is unknown. Base qualities are missing; no much larger clone stands one base away. According to the study, the label for this sample's time point signals: about 28 days (+/-7) after the second vaccine dose. Because spike-specific TCR depth and breadth did not differ between the two schedules, AZD1222 recipients who got a second dose at roughly 4 weeks were pooled with those who got a second dose at roughly 12 weeks. Samples from vaccinated people were obtained from the UK trials COV001 and COV002, which included a single-blind randomized controlled phase 2/3 trial of AZD1222 (ChAdOx1 nCoV-19) in healthy adults. Trial participant PBMC samples were collected at day 0 and day 28 after the second dose for TCRbeta chain sequencing. The CDR3 regions of human TCRbeta chains were subjected to immunosequencing. The authors' pipeline ran thus. Repertoire TCRs were matched against a reference library of SARS-CoV-2-specific TCRs generated with the MIRA antigen-specificity platform. Breadth meant the fraction of unique TCRs that were SARS-CoV-2-associated, whereas depth meant the fraction of total T cells that were SARS-CoV-2-associated. Each spike-specific TCR was assigned to its reactive spike region and to a CD4 or CD8 class using the MIRA data. Log10-transformed breadth and depth values were compared by one-way ANOVA with Sidak's multiple comparisons tests. TCRdb stores this immuneACCESS table with in-frame sequences only. Part of the clones is absent; in the studies checked, under half of the shortfall reflects unresolved V genes, and no reason is known for the rest. V and J calls and clone size are given by that table; D and trimming were obtained from the DNA. For this sample there are fewer than 95,000 clones; 75% to 95% appear just once. The ten largest clones represent around 8% of the sample.

The sample belongs to a study of T cell responses to AZD1222 COVID-19 vaccine (dated by TCRdb to the early 2020s). With regard to the full study: A total of 233 trial participants underwent TCR sequencing, of whom about 210 received two doses of AZD1222 and 26 received two doses of the MenACWY control vaccine. Trial participants were enrolled by age into 18-55, 56-69 and 70-plus year subgroups, with around 140, 26 and 57 TCR-sequenced participants respectively.

V is cut by 4 bases and J by 4 bases, and the space between the germline ends is 5 bases. Counted from cysteine to phenylalanine, this CDR3 has 11 amino acids. Just CDR3 DNA is preserved here, 33 bases in frame from base 1. The germline V gene (reference sequence) provides CDR1 DFQATT and CDR2 SNEGSKA. Broad study findings and their caveats: Because no day 14 peak-response samples were available, repertoires were characterized only after the peak T cell response. The vaccine-associated CD4 TCRs covered the entire spike protein, and the dominant responses fell in regions 160-218 and 743-854. Participants were mostly white British and included more females than males, and it was suggested by the authors that clonal diversity may have been underestimated. Conclusions about previously exposed vaccinees are limited, since just six or seven AZD1222 recipients were seropositive for SARS-CoV-2 at baseline. A significant rise in spike-specific TCR breadth and depth was observed after two AZD1222 doses relative to day 0 and relative to MenACWY recipients. In the small 56-69-year group, the increase in depth fell short of significance, most likely because of low power. Reportedly, close to half of the unique spike-specific TCRs recognized epitopes lying outside the regions that are mutated in the B.1.351 and B.1.1.7 variants.

The source was peripheral blood, collected 28 days after the second AZD1222 dose. The clonotype originates from an adult who received the AZD1222 COVID-19 vaccine. This chain is built from TRBV20-1 and TRBJ2-1, with no confident D gene call. The DNA sequence is given as TGCAGTGCTAAAACTTACAATGAGCAGTTCTTC. Its amino acids are CSAKTYNEQFF.